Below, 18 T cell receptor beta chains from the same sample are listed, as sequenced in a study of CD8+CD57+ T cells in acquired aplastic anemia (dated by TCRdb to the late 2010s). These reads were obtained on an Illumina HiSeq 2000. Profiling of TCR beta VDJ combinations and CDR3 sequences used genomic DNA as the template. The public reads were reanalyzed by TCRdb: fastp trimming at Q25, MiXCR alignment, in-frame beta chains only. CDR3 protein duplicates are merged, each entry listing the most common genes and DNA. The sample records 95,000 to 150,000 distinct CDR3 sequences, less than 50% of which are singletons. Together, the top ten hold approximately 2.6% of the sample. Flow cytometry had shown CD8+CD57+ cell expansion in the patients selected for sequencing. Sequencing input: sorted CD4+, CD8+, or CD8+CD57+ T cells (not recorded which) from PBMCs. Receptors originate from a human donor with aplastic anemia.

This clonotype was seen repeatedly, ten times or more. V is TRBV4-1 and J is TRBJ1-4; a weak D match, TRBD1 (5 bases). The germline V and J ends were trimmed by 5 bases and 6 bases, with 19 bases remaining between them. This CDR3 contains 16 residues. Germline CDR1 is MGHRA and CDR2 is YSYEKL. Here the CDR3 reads CASSTPAGRSHEKLFF. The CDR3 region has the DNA TGCGCCAGCAGCACTCCCGCGGGACGGAGTCATGAAAAACTGTTTTTT.

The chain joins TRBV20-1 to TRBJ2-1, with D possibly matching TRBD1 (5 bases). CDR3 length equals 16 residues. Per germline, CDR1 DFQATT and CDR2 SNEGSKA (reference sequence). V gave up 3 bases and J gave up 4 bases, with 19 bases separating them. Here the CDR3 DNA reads TGCAGTGCTAGGCCCGGAGACAGCGCCCAATACAATGAGCAGTTCTTC. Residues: CSARPGDSAQYNEQFF.

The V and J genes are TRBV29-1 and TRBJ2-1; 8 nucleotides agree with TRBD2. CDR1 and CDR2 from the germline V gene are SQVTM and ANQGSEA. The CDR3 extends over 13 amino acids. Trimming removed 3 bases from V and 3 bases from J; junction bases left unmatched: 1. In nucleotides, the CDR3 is TGCAGCGTTGAGGGACTAGTCTACAATGAGCAGTTCTTC. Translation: CSVEGLVYNEQFF.

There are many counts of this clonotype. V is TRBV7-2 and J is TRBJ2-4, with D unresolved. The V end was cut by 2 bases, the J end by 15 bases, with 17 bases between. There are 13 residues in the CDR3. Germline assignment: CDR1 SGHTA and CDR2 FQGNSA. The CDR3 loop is CASSLTDRPPAYF. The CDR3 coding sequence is TGTGCCAGCAGCTTAACAGATCGACCACCGGCGTACTTC. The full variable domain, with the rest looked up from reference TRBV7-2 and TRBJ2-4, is GAGVSQSPSNKVTEKGKDVELRCDPISGHTALYWYRQSLGQGLEFLIYFQGNSAPDKSGLPSDRFSAERTGGSVSTLTIQRTQQEDSAVYLCASSLTDRPPAYFGAGTRLSVL.

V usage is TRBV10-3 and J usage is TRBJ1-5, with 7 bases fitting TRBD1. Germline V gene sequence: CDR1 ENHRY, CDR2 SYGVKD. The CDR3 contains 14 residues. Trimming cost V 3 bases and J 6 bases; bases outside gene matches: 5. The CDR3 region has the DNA TGTGCCATCAGTGATGCAGGGGGTGGTCAGCCCCAGCATTTT. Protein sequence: CAISDAGGGQPQHF.

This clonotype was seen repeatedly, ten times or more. Here the CDR3 DNA reads TGTGCCAGCAGCTTAGAGCCCCACGGGGGCGGCGCAGATACGCAGTATTTT. Translating gives CASSLEPHGGGADTQYF. This chain joins TRBV7-6 and TRBJ2-3; either TRBD1 or TRBD2 may supply D (6 bases each). Germline CDR1 SGHVS, CDR2 FNYEAQ. The ends were cut back, 1 base at V and 4 bases at J, with 18 bases in the middle. This CDR3 is built from 17 residues. The full variable domain, its missing parts supplied by reference TRBV7-6 and TRBJ2-3, is GAGVSQSPRYKVTKRGQDVALRCDPISGHVSLYWYRQALGQGPEFLTYFNYEAQQDKSGLPNDRFSAERPEGSISTLTIQRTEQRDSAMYRCASSLEPHGGGADTQYFGPGTRLTVL.

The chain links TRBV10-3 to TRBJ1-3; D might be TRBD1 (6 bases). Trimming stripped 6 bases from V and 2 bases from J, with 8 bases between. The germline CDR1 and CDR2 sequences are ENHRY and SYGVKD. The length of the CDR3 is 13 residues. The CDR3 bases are TGTGCCATCAGCCAGGGGACTGGAAACACCATATATTTT. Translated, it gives CAISQGTGNTIYF.

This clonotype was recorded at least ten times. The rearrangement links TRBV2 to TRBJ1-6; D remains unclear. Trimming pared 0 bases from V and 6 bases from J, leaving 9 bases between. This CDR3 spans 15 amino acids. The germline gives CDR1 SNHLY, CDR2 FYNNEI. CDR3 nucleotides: TGTGCCAGCAGTGAAGCGGCGGGGATTAATTCACCCCTCCACTTT. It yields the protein CASSEAAGINSPLHF.

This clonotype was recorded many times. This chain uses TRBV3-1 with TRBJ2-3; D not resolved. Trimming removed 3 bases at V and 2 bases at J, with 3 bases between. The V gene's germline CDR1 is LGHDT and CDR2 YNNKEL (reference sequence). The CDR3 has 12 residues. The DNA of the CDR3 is TGTGCCAGCAGCCAGATCACAGATACGCAGTATTTT. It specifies CASSQITDTQYF.

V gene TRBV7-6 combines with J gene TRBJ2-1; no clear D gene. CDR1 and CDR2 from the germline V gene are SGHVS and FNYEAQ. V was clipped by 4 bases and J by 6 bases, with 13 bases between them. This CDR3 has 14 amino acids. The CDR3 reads CASSSQDWPNEQFF. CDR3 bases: TGTGCCAGCAGCTCCCAAGACTGGCCCAATGAGCAGTTCTTC.

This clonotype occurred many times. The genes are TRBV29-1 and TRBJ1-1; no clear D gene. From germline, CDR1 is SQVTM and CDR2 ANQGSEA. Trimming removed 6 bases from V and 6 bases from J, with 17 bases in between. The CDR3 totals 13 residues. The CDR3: CSVKLTFQSEAFF. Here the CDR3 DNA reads TGCAGCGTGAAATTAACCTTCCAATCTGAAGCTTTCTTT.

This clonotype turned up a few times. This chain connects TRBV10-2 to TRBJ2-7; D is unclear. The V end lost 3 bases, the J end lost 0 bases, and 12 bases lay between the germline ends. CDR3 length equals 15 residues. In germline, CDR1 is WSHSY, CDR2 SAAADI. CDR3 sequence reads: CASSDFGQLSYEQYF. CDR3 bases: TGCGCCAGCAGTGATTTTGGGCAGCTCTCCTACGAGCAGTACTTC.

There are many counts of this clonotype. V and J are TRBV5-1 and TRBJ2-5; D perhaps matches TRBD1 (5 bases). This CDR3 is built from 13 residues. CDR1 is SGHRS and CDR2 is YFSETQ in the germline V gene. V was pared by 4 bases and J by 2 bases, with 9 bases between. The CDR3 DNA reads TGCGCCAGCAGCCTCCACAGGCAAGAGACCCAGTACTTC. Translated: CASSLHRQETQYF.

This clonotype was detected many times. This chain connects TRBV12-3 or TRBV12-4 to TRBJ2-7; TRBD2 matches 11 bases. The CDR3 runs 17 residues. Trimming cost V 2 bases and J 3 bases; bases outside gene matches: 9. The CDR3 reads CASSLRASGGPYYEQYF. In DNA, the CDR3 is TGTGCCAGCAGTTTAAGGGCTAGCGGGGGGCCCTACTACGAGCAGTACTTC.

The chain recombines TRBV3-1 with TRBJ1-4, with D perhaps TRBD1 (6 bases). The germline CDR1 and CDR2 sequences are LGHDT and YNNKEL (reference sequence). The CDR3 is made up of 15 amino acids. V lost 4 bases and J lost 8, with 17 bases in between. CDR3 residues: CASSLTGGMLEKLFF. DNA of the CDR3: TGTGCCAGCAGCCTCACGGGGGGCATGCTGGAAAAACTGTTTTTT.

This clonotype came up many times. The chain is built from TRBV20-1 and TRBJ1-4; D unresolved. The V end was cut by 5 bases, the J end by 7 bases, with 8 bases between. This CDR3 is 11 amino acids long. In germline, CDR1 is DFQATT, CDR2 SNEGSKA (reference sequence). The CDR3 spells CSAPYGEKLFF. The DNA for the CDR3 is TGCAGTGCTCCCTACGGTGAAAAACTGTTTTTT.

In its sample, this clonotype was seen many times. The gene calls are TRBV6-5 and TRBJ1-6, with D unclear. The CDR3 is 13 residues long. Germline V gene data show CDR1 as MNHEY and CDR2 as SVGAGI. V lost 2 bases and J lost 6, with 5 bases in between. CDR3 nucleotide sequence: TGTGCCAGCAGTTACAGGCTTAATTCACCCCTCCACTTT. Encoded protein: CASSYRLNSPLHF.

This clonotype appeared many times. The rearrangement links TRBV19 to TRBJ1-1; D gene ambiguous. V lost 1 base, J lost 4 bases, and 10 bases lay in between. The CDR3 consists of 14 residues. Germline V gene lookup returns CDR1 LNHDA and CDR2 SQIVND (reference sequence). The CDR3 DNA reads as TGTGCCAGTAGTATAGTAGGAGGGAGCACTGAAGCTTTCTTT. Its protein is CASSIVGGSTEAFF. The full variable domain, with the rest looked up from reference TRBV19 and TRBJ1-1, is DGGITQSPKYLFRKEGQNVTLSCEQNLNHDAMYWYRQDPGQGLRLIYYSQIVNDFQKGDIAEGYSVSREKKESFPLTVTSAQKNPTAFYLCASSIVGGSTEAFFGQGTRLTVV.